This TCR beta chain derives from a study of T cell repertoires in cytomegalovirus infection. Background on the study: Use of recently identified HLA-C-restricted and well-studied HLA-B-restricted CMV epitopes was part of the study. In public TCR beta signatures, there were indications of both CMV infection and matching HLA type.

General study results and limits: Cumulative frequency (of public TCR beta family members) identified carriers of CMV plus the relevant HLA. Clonotypes of TCR beta that were HLA-C-restricted and CMV-specific dominated the ex vivo response.

About this clonotype: Its matching antigen is unknown.

The CDR3 totals 14 residues. Germline lookup yields CDR1 SGHDT and CDR2 YYEEEE. Trimming cost V 6 bases and J 6 bases, with 18 bases left between them. TCRdb analysed the reads with MiXCR anew, one entry per CDR3 protein. Of some 920,000 distinct CDR3 sequences listed, roughly a third were seen once; the top ten hold around an eighth. The chain uses TRBV5-6 and TRBJ1-1, with no clear D. The origin of this receptor is a human donor in good health (CMV status not recorded). Some clones in this sample may be carry-over from other donors' samples. The sample in question was cultured CD8+ T cells from PBMCs, obtained from culture after CMV antigen stimulation. The CDR3 sequence is CASISTPNDAEAFF. For the CDR3, the DNA is TGTGCCAGCATCTCAACACCGAACGACGCTGAAGCTTTCTTT.